Following are 24 T cell receptor beta chains from one sample sequenced in a study of sequential checkpoint blockade in melanoma. TCRdb's table, derived via immunoSEQ multiplex PCR, lists solely in-frame clones and lacks some. The table has about 8,200 clones, approximately 58% seen once. The treatment here: randomized to nivolumab then ipilimumab (arm A) or the reverse (arm B). Source: CD8+ T cells sorted from blood (inferred from file names), taken from a patient given nivolumab and ipilimumab in sequence. The receptors originated from a human donor with melanoma.

This clone was counted a few times. This chain connects TRBV19 to TRBJ2-1; 13 bases are shared with TRBD2. CDR3 length equals 18 residues. J was trimmed by 2 bases and V by 5 bases; bases with no gene match: 9. Germline V gene sequence: CDR1 LNHDA, CDR2 SQIVND (reference sequence). The CDR3 nucleotides read TGTGCCAGTAGTGTTGGACTAGCGGGGGCCTCTGCCTACAATGAGCAGTTCTTC. Amino acid sequence: CASSVGLAGASAYNEQFF.

The table lists this clone with a few counts. V gene TRBV7-9 combines with J gene TRBJ1-1, with 7 bases aligning to TRBD1. CDR1 and CDR2 from the germline V gene are SEHNR and FQNEAQ (reference sequence). Trimming at V came to 5 bases and at J to 5 bases, leaving 8 bases not matched to a gene. There are 14 residues in the CDR3. DNA for the CDR3: TGTGCCAGCAGCGGGACAGCCTCGAGGACTGAAGCTTTCTTT. Protein product: CASSGTASRTEAFF. Full variable domain (remainder filled in from reference TRBV7-9 and TRBJ1-1): DTGVSQNPRHKITKRGQNVTFRCDPISEHNRLYWYRQTLGQGPEFLTYFQNEAQLEKSRLLSDRFSAERPKGSFSTLEIQRTEQGDSAMYLCASSGTASRTEAFFGQGTRLTVV.

The rearrangement joins TRBV6-4 to TRBJ2-1, with 9 bases identical to TRBD1. Germline CDR1 MRHNA, CDR2 SNTAGT. The CDR3 is 14 amino acids. With 4 bases clipped from V and 8 bases from J, the junction kept 6 bases outside the gene matches. CDR3 in amino acids: CASSGTGETDEQFF. The CDR3, as DNA: TGTGCCAGCAGTGGGACAGGGGAAACCGATGAGCAGTTCTTC.

The chain combines TRBV14 with TRBJ1-3, with D possibly matching TRBD1 (6 bases). Trimming cost V 3 bases and J 1 base, with 13 bases left between them. The CDR3 consists of 16 residues. Germline V gives CDR1 SGHDN, CDR2 FVKESK. For the CDR3, the DNA is TGTGCCAGCAGCCAGGGGACACCAAGATCTGGAAACACCATATATTTT. Protein sequence: CASSQGTPRSGNTIYF.

The V call is TRBV5-6, the J call TRBJ2-7; possible D gene TRBD2, 6 bases. Germline CDR1 is SGHDT and CDR2 is YYEEEE. The CDR3 contains 15 residues. V was trimmed by 4 bases and J by 0 bases, leaving 14 bases between them. The CDR3 DNA follows: TGTGCCAGCAGCCTTGGGGGGACCTCCTCCTACGAGCAGTACTTC. Translated, it gives CASSLGGTSSYEQYF.

V is TRBV5-6 and J is TRBJ1-1; D ambiguous. V was pared by 3 bases and J by 4 bases, with 7 bases between. Germline CDR1 reads SGHDT; CDR2 reads YYEEEE. This CDR3 is 12 amino acids long. CDR3 bases: TGTGCCAGCAGCTCCCGCGGCACTGAAGCTTTCTTT. This encodes CASSSRGTEAFF.

The rearrangement uses TRBV5-6 and TRBJ1-2, with 9 bases aligning to TRBD1. The CDR3 consists of 18 residues. In germline, CDR1 is SGHDT, CDR2 YYEEEE. Trimming removed 2 bases from V and 4 bases from J; junction bases left unmatched: 15. The DNA of the CDR3 is TGTGCCAGCAGCTTATTTTTTAGGACAGGGGTAACTATCTATGGCTACACCTTC. It codes for CASSLFFRTGVTIYGYTF.

V usage is TRBV7-3 and J usage is TRBJ1-2; maybe TRBD1 (5 bases). Between the trimmed V and J ends, which lost 2 bases and 8 bases, there was a span of 12 bases. The CDR3 loop spans 13 amino acids. The germline CDR1 and CDR2 sequences are SGHTA and FQGTGA. The CDR3 DNA sequence: TGTGCCAGCAGCTTACAAGGGGCGGGGGGCTACACCTTC. Translation gives CASSLQGAGGYTF.

The V call is TRBV6-9, the J call TRBJ1-4; TRBD1 matches 10 bases. The V segment lost 8 bases and the J segment 8 bases; nucleotides outside the gene matches: 2. Germline lookup yields CDR1 MNHGY and CDR2 SVAAGI. The CDR3 extends over 12 amino acids. CDR3 sequence reads: CASGDRGEKLFF. DNA for the CDR3: TGTGCCAGCGGGGACAGGGGAGAAAAACTGTTTTTT.

The rearrangement links TRBV5-1 to TRBJ2-7, with 8 bases matching TRBD1. V lost 0 bases to trimming and J lost 3 bases; unmatched junction nucleotides: 5. CDR1 SGHRS and CDR2 YFSETQ come from the germline V gene. The CDR3 contains 15 residues. Written as DNA, the CDR3 is TGCGCCAGCAGCTTGGGGACAGGGCCTTTCTACGAGCAGTACTTC. This gives the protein CASSLGTGPFYEQYF.

For this clone: A read error is the likely source, as a far larger clone sits one nucleotide away. The genes are TRBV4-2 and TRBJ1-4; no reliable D call. The CDR3 sequence is 13 residues long. V dropped 4 bases and J dropped 7 bases, with 10 bases sitting between them. Germline values: CDR1 LGHNA, CDR2 YNFKEQ. The CDR3 coding sequence is TGTGCCAGCAGCCTAGACGGTGGTGAAAAACTGTTTTTT. The encoded protein is CASSLDGGEKLFF.

This chain connects TRBV19 to TRBJ2-6; no reliable D call. V lost 7 bases and J 1 base, leaving 5 bases between the germline ends. The CDR3 length is 13 residues. Per the germline V gene, CDR1 is LNHDA and CDR2 is SQIVND (reference sequence). In nucleotides, the CDR3 is TGTGCCAGTACCACATCTGGGGCCAACGTCCTGACTTTC. This encodes CASTTSGANVLTF.

This clone was picked up a small number of times. V and J are TRBV7-9 and TRBJ2-7; D is possibly TRBD1 (7 bases). This CDR3 is built from 14 residues. The V end lost 5 bases, the J end lost 3 bases, and 14 bases lay between the germline ends. Germline-derived CDR1 and CDR2 are SEHNR and FQNEAQ (reference sequence). Written as DNA, the CDR3 is TGTGCCAGCAGCGAAACAGGGGACTTCTACGAGCAGTACTTC. Translated, it gives CASSETGDFYEQYF.

The chain has TRBV7-9 and TRBJ2-2; TRBD2 aligns across 15 bases. The CDR3 totals 17 residues. In germline, CDR1 is SEHNR, CDR2 FQNEAQ (reference sequence). Unmatched junction bases numbered 6, after V lost 6 bases and J lost 4 bases. The CDR3 nucleotides read TGTGCCAGCAGGCCCGGGACTAGCGGGGGGCCCACCGGGGAGCTGTTTTTT. It encodes CASRPGTSGGPTGELFF.

The chain carries TRBV7-9 and TRBJ1-2; TRBD1 is a possible D gene (5 bases). The CDR3 consists of 16 residues. In germline, CDR1 is SEHNR, CDR2 FQNEAQ (reference sequence). V lost 6 bases and J 0 bases, leaving 17 bases between the germline ends. The CDR3 sequence is CASSMTVDLANYGYTF. The CDR3 DNA reads TGTGCCAGCAGTATGACAGTAGACCTAGCTAACTATGGCTACACCTTC.

This chain joins TRBV11-2 and TRBJ1-1; 7 bases fit TRBD1. The CDR3 has 13 amino acids. The V segment lost 5 bases and the J segment 6 bases; nucleotides outside the gene matches: 6. Germline V gene data show CDR1 as SGHAT and CDR2 as FQNNGV. Here the CDR3 reads CASSHWTGPEAFF. CDR3 bases: TGTGCCAGCAGCCATTGGACAGGTCCTGAAGCTTTCTTT.

As DNA, the CDR3 is TGTGCCTGGAGCGAGGGGGCCAATGAGCAGTTCTTC. Protein product: CAWSEGANEQFF. The chain joins TRBV30 to TRBJ2-1, with 7 bases matching TRBD1. With V trimmed by 3 bases and J by 6 bases, 2 bases remained unmatched. Germline values: CDR1 GTSNPN, CDR2 SVGIG (reference sequence). The CDR3 contains 12 residues.

V and J are TRBV30 and TRBJ1-4; TRBD1 matches 10 bases. Germline trimming cut 4 bases from V and 7 bases from J; bases unmatched to any gene: 9. This CDR3 region has 15 residues. Germline CDR1 is GTSNPN and CDR2 is SVGIG (reference sequence). The CDR3 here is CAWTAPGQGFEKLFF. The CDR3 DNA sequence: TGTGCCTGGACCGCACCGGGACAGGGGTTTGAAAAACTGTTTTTT.

This clone was counted a few times. This chain uses TRBV27 with TRBJ1-5; 8 nucleotides line up with TRBD1. V shed 6 bases, J shed 6 bases, and the junction held 4 bases outside the gene matches. Germline CDR1 MNHEY, CDR2 SMNVEV (reference sequence). The length of the CDR3 is 13 residues. The CDR3 is CASSDRGGQPQHF. The CDR3 coding sequence is TGTGCCAGCAGCGACAGGGGCGGTCAGCCCCAGCATTTT.

The chain uses TRBV10-1 and TRBJ1-5; D unresolved. The length of the CDR3 is 11 residues. Germline V CDR1 and CDR2: WNHNN, SYGVQD (reference sequence). V gave up 7 bases and J gave up 7 bases, with 8 bases separating them. The CDR3 protein is CASTEEQPQHF. In nucleotides, the CDR3 is TGCGCCAGCACCGAGGAACAGCCCCAGCATTTT.

V is TRBV5-1 and J is TRBJ2-7; unclear D gene. CDR3 length equals 13 residues. CDR1 is SGHRS, CDR2 YFSETQ, per germline. V lost 2 bases, J lost 3 bases, and 9 bases lay in between. Here the CDR3 reads CASSFSKNYEQYF. CDR3 DNA: TGCGCCAGCAGCTTCAGTAAGAACTACGAGCAGTACTTC.

As DNA, the CDR3 is TGTGCCAGCAGCGGGCGGAGCGGGGGCTCCTACAATGAGCAGTTCTTC. It translates to CASSGRSGGSYNEQFF. The chain combines TRBV7-2 with TRBJ2-1, with 8 bases that match TRBD2. The CDR3 consists of 16 residues. V dropped 5 bases and J dropped 0; count of bases not matched to a gene: 6. Germline lookup yields CDR1 SGHTA and CDR2 FQGNSA.

The chain couples TRBV2 to TRBJ1-2, with D uncertain. The CDR3 is 14 amino acids. Germline V lookup: CDR1 SNHLY, CDR2 FYNNEI. The V end was cut by 2 bases, the J end by 4 bases, with 11 bases between. CDR3 residues: CASSESGSSYGYTF. CDR3 nucleotides: TGTGCCAGCAGTGAATCGGGGAGCAGCTATGGCTACACCTTC.

The rearrangement links TRBV25-1 to TRBJ2-7; D call uncertain. The germline V gene has CDR1 MGHDK and CDR2 SYGVNS. Trimming stripped 2 bases from V and 7 bases from J, with 6 bases between. The CDR3 consists of 11 residues. The CDR3 here is CASSEPGEQYF. CDR3 DNA sequence: TGTGCCAGCAGTGAACCCGGGGAGCAGTACTTC.